This is a list of T cell receptor beta chains from one sample in a study of shared clonotypes between healthy human individuals. Sequencing used immunoSEQ multiplex PCR; TCRdb keeps in-frame clones, though not all of them. The data contain about 2 million clones, 85% to 95% of them singletons. Sequenced: naive CD4+ T cells sorted from blood. The receptors were sampled from a man aged 18 to 35 in good health. Both conserved end residues are part of each CDR3. The order of the fields is D gene, clone size, J gene, V gene, CDR3 length, CDR3 protein, CDR3 DNA. A D gene is named only where the DNA matches it firmly. Part of the rows lack a size; the others show once, few, many or a class for expanded clones.

d_call: TRBD1; clone_size: -; j_call: TRBJ2-2; v_call: TRBV5-6; cdr3_length: 15; cdr3_aa: CASSPGQGNTGELFF; cdr3_nt: TGTGCCAGCAGCCCGGGACAGGGGAACACCGGGGAGCTGTTTTTT
d_call: TRBD1; clone_size: -; j_call: TRBJ1-1; v_call: TRBV2; cdr3_length: 16; cdr3_aa: CASRDARTGGFTEAFF; cdr3_nt: TGTGCCAGCAGAGATGCGAGGACAGGGGGGTTCACTGAAGCTTTCTTT
d_call: TRBD1; clone_size: -; j_call: TRBJ2-5; v_call: TRBV19; cdr3_length: 14; cdr3_aa: CASSQGDLLETQYF; cdr3_nt: TGTGCCAGTAGCCAGGGGGACCTCCTGGAGACCCAGTACTTC
d_call: -; clone_size: -; j_call: TRBJ2-7; v_call: TRBV5-5; cdr3_length: 13; cdr3_aa: CASSLEGPYEQYF; cdr3_nt: TGTGCCAGCAGCTTGGAAGGGCCCTACGAGCAGTACTTC
d_call: -; clone_size: -; j_call: TRBJ1-6; v_call: TRBV10-2; cdr3_length: 16; cdr3_aa: CASSDREQFYNSPLHF; cdr3_nt: TGCGCCAGCAGTGATCGGGAACAGTTCTATAATTCACCCCTCCACTTT
d_call: TRBD1; clone_size: -; j_call: TRBJ1-5; v_call: TRBV10-3; cdr3_length: 15; cdr3_aa: CAISETGDSNQPQHF; cdr3_nt: TGTGCCATCAGTGAAACAGGGGATAGCAATCAGCCCCAGCATTTT
d_call: -; clone_size: -; j_call: TRBJ2-7; v_call: TRBV4-3; cdr3_length: 16; cdr3_aa: CASSQGYRDPTYEQYF; cdr3_nt: TGCGCCAGCAGCCAAGGATACAGGGACCCAACCTACGAGCAGTACTTC
d_call: TRBD2; clone_size: -; j_call: TRBJ2-3; v_call: TRBV5-1; cdr3_length: 15; cdr3_aa: CASSFGASGRDTQYF; cdr3_nt: TGCGCCAGCAGCTTTGGTGCTAGCGGGCGAGATACGCAGTATTTT
d_call: -; clone_size: once; j_call: TRBJ2-4; v_call: TRBV18; cdr3_length: 13; cdr3_aa: CASEQLAKNIQYF; cdr3_nt: TGTGCCAGTGAACAGCTAGCCAAAAACATTCAGTACTTC
d_call: TRBD1; clone_size: -; j_call: TRBJ2-7; v_call: TRBV28; cdr3_length: 13; cdr3_aa: CASSWTGGDEQYF; cdr3_nt: TGTGCCAGCAGTTGGACAGGGGGCGACGAGCAGTACTTC
d_call: -; clone_size: -; j_call: TRBJ2-2; v_call: TRBV13; cdr3_length: 14; cdr3_aa: CASSLGPRDGELFF; cdr3_nt: TGTGCCAGCAGCTTAGGTCCACGGGACGGGGAGCTGTTTTTT
d_call: TRBD2; clone_size: once; j_call: TRBJ2-7; v_call: TRBV7-2; cdr3_length: 18; cdr3_aa: CASSLAPSGSTVGYEQYF; cdr3_nt: TGTGCCAGCAGCTTAGCTCCTAGCGGGAGTACCGTCGGGTACGAGCAGTACTTC
d_call: -; clone_size: -; j_call: TRBJ1-1; v_call: TRBV19; cdr3_length: 18; cdr3_aa: CASSMRGMRSGVNTEAFF; cdr3_nt: TGTGCCAGTAGTATGCGGGGAATGAGATCGGGAGTGAACACTGAAGCTTTCTTT
d_call: -; clone_size: -; j_call: TRBJ2-5; v_call: TRBV7-9; cdr3_length: 14; cdr3_aa: CASSLGGGSETQYF; cdr3_nt: TGTGCCAGCAGCTTAGGTGGGGGCTCGGAGACCCAGTACTTC
d_call: TRBD2; clone_size: -; j_call: TRBJ2-1; v_call: TRBV2; cdr3_length: 16; cdr3_aa: CASSLHLGGNYNEQFF; cdr3_nt: TGTGCCAGCAGTCTCCACCTGGGAGGGAACTACAATGAGCAGTTCTTC
d_call: -; clone_size: -; j_call: TRBJ1-2; v_call: TRBV28; cdr3_length: 17; cdr3_aa: CASSLPPRGGWEDGYTF; cdr3_nt: TGTGCCAGCAGTTTACCGCCGAGGGGCGGATGGGAGGATGGCTACACCTTC
d_call: -; clone_size: -; j_call: TRBJ1-3; v_call: TRBV4-1; cdr3_length: 18; cdr3_aa: CASSQVQGLGISGNTIYF; cdr3_nt: TGCGCCAGCAGCCAAGTTCAGGGCTTAGGGATCTCTGGAAACACCATATATTTT
d_call: TRBD2; clone_size: -; j_call: TRBJ2-7; v_call: TRBV19; cdr3_length: 15; cdr3_aa: CASKASSGLSYEQYF; cdr3_nt: TGTGCCAGTAAAGCGTCTAGCGGACTTTCCTACGAGCAGTACTTC
d_call: TRBD1; clone_size: -; j_call: TRBJ1-1; v_call: TRBV6-1; cdr3_length: 15; cdr3_aa: CASSFRGPMNTEAFF; cdr3_nt: TGTGCCAGCAGCTTCAGGGGGCCCATGAACACTGAAGCTTTCTTT
d_call: -; clone_size: -; j_call: TRBJ1-1; v_call: TRBV29-1; cdr3_length: 12; cdr3_aa: CSVAAGNTEAFF; cdr3_nt: TGCAGCGTTGCCGCGGGCAACACTGAAGCTTTCTTT
d_call: TRBD1; clone_size: once; j_call: TRBJ1-1; v_call: TRBV4-1; cdr3_length: 17; cdr3_aa: CASSPTKPGQGVTEAFF; cdr3_nt: TGCGCCAGCAGCCCAACGAAACCGGGACAGGGGGTCACTGAAGCTTTCTTT
d_call: -; clone_size: -; j_call: TRBJ2-5; v_call: TRBV7-9; cdr3_length: 14; cdr3_aa: CASSSVQGLETQYF; cdr3_nt: TGTGCCAGCAGCTCAGTTCAGGGCCTAGAGACCCAGTACTTC
d_call: TRBD1; clone_size: -; j_call: TRBJ1-3; v_call: TRBV5-4; cdr3_length: 14; cdr3_aa: CASSWDRAGNTIYF; cdr3_nt: TGTGCCAGCAGCTGGGACAGAGCTGGAAACACCATATATTTT